A single sample is the source of the 29 T cell receptor beta chains below, sequenced in a study of beta chain features in type 1 diabetes. Sequenced material consisted of expressed TCRB transcripts (all of the isolated RNA was reverse transcribed). The protocol was immunoSEQ multiplex PCR, while the TCRdb copy is restricted to in-frame clones and leaves out a portion. This table holds 350,000 or so clones, about 19% found once. Sequenced sample: naive CD4+ T cells from blood. These receptors were taken from a woman aged 18-29 years in good health.

This chain joins TRBV9 and TRBJ2-4, with unresolved D. Trimming cost V 0 bases and J 6 bases, with 16 bases left between them. CDR3 length: 16 residues. Germline values: CDR1 SGDLS, CDR2 YYNGEE. The CDR3 sequence: CASSVGVPSVRNIQYF. CDR3 DNA: TGTGCCAGCAGCGTAGGTGTCCCTAGTGTGCGAAACATTCAGTACTTC.

V usage is TRBV5-1 and J usage is TRBJ2-1, with 7 bases aligning to TRBD1. CDR1 SGHRS and CDR2 YFSETQ come from the germline V gene. The CDR3 runs 15 residues. The V gene end was trimmed by 0 bases and the J gene end by 1 base; junction bases not matched to a gene: 1. The CDR3 loop is CASSLEGASYNEQFF. The CDR3 nucleotides read TGCGCCAGCAGCTTGGAGGGGGCATCCTACAATGAGCAGTTCTTC.

The V call is TRBV19, the J call TRBJ2-4, with 8 bases that match TRBD1. Losses at the gene ends were 6 bases for V and 9 bases for J; bases not matched to a gene: 13. The CDR3 runs to 15 residues. CDR1 and CDR2 from the germline V gene are LNHDA and SQIVND (reference sequence). Here the CDR3 DNA reads TGTGCCAGTAGCTCACCGGACAGGGTAGTTGGCATTCAGTACTTC. It translates to CASSSPDRVVGIQYF.

V is TRBV25-1 and J is TRBJ2-3; D ambiguous. The CDR3 length is 13 residues. CDR1 is MGHDK and CDR2 is SYGVNS in the germline V gene. V lost 5 bases and J lost 2, with 8 bases in between. The CDR3 DNA is TGTGCCAGCAGTCCCAGGTTCACAGATACGCAGTATTTT. It specifies CASSPRFTDTQYF.

The chain couples TRBV30 to TRBJ2-3; 8 positions match TRBD1. The CDR3 loop spans 15 amino acids. CDR1 is GTSNPN, CDR2 SVGIG, per germline (reference sequence). J gave up 3 bases and V 2 bases, and 7 bases lay outside the gene matches. Written as DNA, the CDR3 is TGTGCCTGGAGTAGAGGGACAGGAGGAACAGATACGCAGTATTTT. It codes for CAWSRGTGGTDTQYF.

This clone has a handful of counts. The chain employs TRBV30 and TRBJ1-1; 7 bases align to TRBD1. The CDR3 is 12 residues long. Germline trimming cut 1 base from V and 7 bases from J; bases unmatched to any gene: 3. Germline lookup yields CDR1 GTSNPN and CDR2 SVGIG (reference sequence). CDR3 sequence reads: CAWSDRGSEAFF. The CDR3 bases are TGTGCCTGGAGTGACAGGGGAAGTGAAGCTTTCTTT.

CDR3 sequence reads: CASSPGTRAYEQYF. Here the CDR3 DNA reads TGTGCCAGCTCACCAGGCACCAGGGCCTACGAGCAGTACTTC. This chain joins TRBV18 and TRBJ2-7; TRBD1 might be the D (5 bases). V was trimmed by 2 bases and J by 2 bases, leaving 10 bases between them. The germline V gene encodes CDR1 KGHSH and CDR2 LQKENI. This CDR3 contains 14 residues.

This clone was detected a few times. This rearrangement joins TRBV30 to TRBJ2-7, with 9 bases lining up with TRBD2. V trimming: 3 bases; J trimming: 0 bases; junction bases outside the gene matches: 3. Germline V CDR1 and CDR2: GTSNPN, SVGIG (reference sequence). The CDR3 spans 14 residues. The CDR3 nucleotides are TGTGCCTGGAGGACTAGCGGCAACTCCTACGAGCAGTACTTC. Its protein product is CAWRTSGNSYEQYF.

This clone has just a few counts. The chain employs TRBV18 and TRBJ2-1, with D maybe TRBD2 (6 bases). This CDR3 region has 13 residues. The germline V gene has CDR1 KGHSH and CDR2 LQKENI. Deletions cut 2 bases from V and 9 bases from J, with 11 bases between. Here the CDR3 DNA reads TGTGCCAGCTCACCAACGGACGGGGGTGAGCAGTTCTTC. Protein sequence: CASSPTDGGEQFF.

This clone showed up just a few times. V and J are TRBV12-5 and TRBJ1-5; D is undetermined. Deletions cut 0 bases from V and 5 bases from J, with 8 bases between. The CDR3 totals 14 residues. Germline values: CDR1 LGHNT, CDR2 FRNRAP. DNA for the CDR3: TGTGCTAGTGGTTTGGTTCACGGGGATCAGCCCCAGCATTTT. Translating gives CASGLVHGDQPQHF.

The genes are TRBV7-9 and TRBJ2-7; TRBD1 is a possible D gene (5 bases). CDR3 length equals 13 residues. The V gene's germline CDR1 is SEHNR and CDR2 FQNEAQ (reference sequence). V was shortened by 3 bases and J by 1 base, with 7 bases between the two germline ends. DNA for the CDR3: TGTGCCAGCAGCTTTGCAGGGTCCTACGAGCAGTACTTC. This gives the protein CASSFAGSYEQYF. The variable domain in full, completed from reference TRBV7-9 and TRBJ2-7, reads DTGVSQNPRHKITKRGQNVTFRCDPISEHNRLYWYRQTLGQGPEFLTYFQNEAQLEKSRLLSDRFSAERPKGSFSTLEIQRTEQGDSAMYLCASSFAGSYEQYFGPGTRLTVT.

This clone was found a few times. The chain combines TRBV28 with TRBJ2-4; TRBD2 might be the D (5 bases). The CDR3 length is 16 residues. Trimming left V 7 bases short and J 3 bases short, with 19 bases between. Germline lookup yields CDR1 MDHEN and CDR2 SYDVKM. This chain's CDR3 is CASIPAFLRDKNIQYF. CDR3 bases: TGTGCCAGCATCCCAGCGTTTTTGAGGGACAAAAACATTCAGTACTTC.

This clone came up a few times. The chain employs TRBV4-1 and TRBJ2-5; D ambiguous. The V end was cut by 4 bases, the J end by 5 bases, with 5 bases between. The CDR3 totals 11 residues. Germline lookup yields CDR1 MGHRA and CDR2 YSYEKL. The CDR3 DNA is TGCGCCAGCAGCCTTCGGGAGACCCAGTACTTC. Its translation is CASSLRETQYF.

This clone has a handful of counts. The chain links TRBV4-2 to TRBJ2-3, with 10 bases aligning to TRBD2. The germline V gene encodes CDR1 LGHNA and CDR2 YNFKEQ. CDR3 length: 18 residues. Trimming at V came to 1 base and at J to 5 bases, leaving 12 bases not matched to a gene. CDR3 region: CASSQGFQREGPEDTQYF. CDR3 DNA sequence: TGTGCCAGCAGCCAAGGATTCCAGCGGGAGGGCCCTGAAGATACGCAGTATTTT.

This chain joins TRBV7-9 and TRBJ1-2, with D maybe TRBD1 (6 bases). CDR1 and CDR2 from the germline V gene are SEHNR and FQNEAQ (reference sequence). The CDR3 loop spans 15 amino acids. With 3 bases removed from V and 2 bases from J, the gap between germline ends came to 13 bases. CDR3 loop: CASSLNQGSNYGYTF. CDR3 in DNA: TGTGCCAGCAGCTTGAACCAGGGGAGCAACTATGGCTACACCTTC.

The chain carries TRBV7-2 and TRBJ2-1, with 9 bases fitting TRBD1. The CDR3 has 15 residues. V gave up 5 bases and J gave up 6 bases; unmatched junction bases: 8. Germline CDR1 and CDR2: SGHTA and FQGNSA. The CDR3 here is CASSKQGAAVNEQFF. CDR3 bases: TGTGCCAGCAGCAAACAGGGGGCAGCGGTCAATGAGCAGTTCTTC.

This clone has just a few counts. This sequence joins TRBV5-1 and TRBJ2-1; TRBD2 agrees at 7 bases. The V and J ends lost 3 bases and 9 bases, in that order; junction bases with no gene match: 12. The germline V gene encodes CDR1 SGHRS and CDR2 YFSETQ. The CDR3 extends over 15 amino acids. The CDR3 DNA follows: TGCGCCAGCAGCTCCACGGGAGGAGTCATAGGTGAGCAGTTCTTC. Protein sequence: CASSSTGGVIGEQFF.

The chain employs TRBV5-1 and TRBJ2-7, with a weak D call TRBD1 (6 bases). Trimming took 7 bases from V and 3 from J, leaving 23 bases between them. The CDR3 runs to 16 residues. Germline V lookup: CDR1 SGHRS, CDR2 YFSETQ. The CDR3 sequence: CASARDNFIAGYEQYF. The CDR3 nucleotides are TGCGCCAGCGCCCGGGACAACTTCATTGCGGGCTACGAGCAGTACTTC.

The chain employs TRBV7-8 and TRBJ2-1; TRBD2 might be the D (5 bases). The CDR3 has 15 residues. Germline V CDR1 and CDR2: SGHVS, FQNEAQ. The V end lost 5 bases, the J end lost 0 bases, and 11 bases lay between the germline ends. The CDR3 protein is CASSISGSSYNEQFF. As DNA, the CDR3 is TGTGCCAGCAGCATCTCGGGGAGCTCCTACAATGAGCAGTTCTTC.

This sequence joins TRBV7-2 and TRBJ1-1, with D perhaps TRBD1 (5 bases). Trimming removed 1 base at V and 3 bases at J, with 6 bases between. The CDR3 is 13 amino acids. CDR1 and CDR2 (germline): SGHTA, FQGNSA. CDR3 protein: CASSLVGDTEAFF. CDR3 DNA: TGTGCCAGCAGCTTAGTAGGGGACACTGAAGCTTTCTTT. Full variable domain (remainder filled in from reference TRBV7-2 and TRBJ1-1): GAGVSQSPSNKVTEKGKDVELRCDPISGHTALYWYRQSLGQGLEFLIYFQGNSAPDKSGLPSDRFSAERTGGSVSTLTIQRTQQEDSAVYLCASSLVGDTEAFFGQGTRLTVV.

The gene calls are TRBV7-9 and TRBJ2-5; D is perhaps TRBD2 (6 bases). The V and J ends lost 7 bases and 6 bases respectively, with 21 bases between them. Germline loops: CDR1 SEHNR, CDR2 FQNEAQ (reference sequence). The CDR3 is made up of 15 amino acids. As DNA, the CDR3 is TGTGCCAGCACCCCGGTTGGACACGGAGGGCAGACCCAGTACTTC. Amino acids: CASTPVGHGGQTQYF.

This chain joins TRBV29-1 and TRBJ2-5, with TRBD1 matching 8 bases. The CDR3 length is 12 residues. Per the germline V gene, CDR1 is SQVTM and CDR2 is ANQGSEA. The V gene end was trimmed by 7 bases and the J gene end by 2 bases; junction bases not matched to a gene: 3. CDR3 protein: CSGQGAQETQYF. DNA for the CDR3: TGCAGCGGTCAGGGGGCACAAGAGACCCAGTACTTC.

The chain carries TRBV13 and TRBJ1-2; D gene unclear. The V gene's germline CDR1 is PRHDT and CDR2 FYEKMQ (reference sequence). This CDR3 has 13 amino acids. V lost 4 bases to trimming and J lost 4 bases, with 10 bases between them. The CDR3 sequence is CASSSGVAYGYTF. The CDR3 coding sequence is TGTGCCAGCAGCTCCGGTGTTGCCTATGGCTACACCTTC.

This clone has only a few counts. The V call is TRBV9, the J call TRBJ2-1; D gene unclear. Per the germline V gene, CDR1 is SGDLS and CDR2 is YYNGEE. This CDR3 has 11 amino acids. V dropped 3 bases and J dropped 13 bases, with 11 bases sitting between them. This CDR3 reads CASSAGIPQFF. In DNA form, the CDR3 reads TGTGCCAGCAGCGCCGGTATCCCCCAGTTCTTC.

This clone was seen a few times. The rearrangement uses TRBV9 and TRBJ2-1; D unresolved. The CDR3 is 11 amino acids. Deletions cut 0 bases from V and 8 bases from J, with 3 bases between. Per the germline V gene, CDR1 is SGDLS and CDR2 is YYNGEE. The CDR3 is CASSVADEQFF. The CDR3, as DNA: TGTGCCAGCAGCGTAGCTGATGAGCAGTTCTTC.

This clone was counted between two and nine times. The CDR3: CAIRGGSGTESYEQYF. For the CDR3, the DNA is TGTGCCATCAGGGGAGGTTCCGGGACAGAGTCCTACGAGCAGTACTTC. The rearrangement uses TRBV10-3 and TRBJ2-7; TRBD1 is a possible D gene (7 bases). Germline V gene data show CDR1 as ENHRY and CDR2 as SYGVKD. The CDR3 loop spans 16 amino acids. V lost 6 bases and J 1 base, leaving 19 bases between the germline ends.

This clone has only a few counts. This CDR3 is also generated by other DNA sequences in the sample. V gene TRBV2 combines with J gene TRBJ2-3, with unresolved D. The length of the CDR3 is 12 residues. Deletions cut 5 bases from V and 1 base from J, with 4 bases between. Germline CDR1 reads SNHLY; CDR2 reads FYNNEI. The CDR3 here is CASSTGTDTQYF. The CDR3, as DNA: TGTGCCAGCAGTACAGGCACAGATACGCAGTATTTT. Full variable domain (rest looked up from reference TRBV2 and TRBJ2-3): EPEVTQTPSHQVTQMGQEVILRCVPISNHLYFYWYRQILGQKVEFLVSFYNNEISEKSEIFDDQFSVERPDGSNFTLKIRSTKLEDSAMYFCASSTGTDTQYFGPGTRLTVL.

This clone has only a few counts. The chain is built from TRBV9 and TRBJ1-3; TRBD1 agrees at 7 bases. V trimming: 5 bases; J trimming: 4 bases; junction bases outside the gene matches: 6. CDR1 and CDR2 (germline): SGDLS, YYNGEE. The CDR3 is 14 residues long. CDR3 sequence: CASRAGTAGNTIYF. The CDR3 DNA reads TGTGCCAGCAGGGCCGGGACAGCCGGAAACACCATATATTTT.

This clone came up a few times. This sequence joins TRBV5-1 and TRBJ2-5; 7 nucleotides agree with TRBD1. CDR3 length: 16 residues. The germline V gene has CDR1 SGHRS and CDR2 YFSETQ. V was clipped by 4 bases and J by 0 bases; unmatched bases: 9. The CDR3 DNA reads TGCGCCAGCAGCAGCGAGGACAGGTCGTACCAAGAGACCCAGTACTTC. As protein: CASSSEDRSYQETQYF.